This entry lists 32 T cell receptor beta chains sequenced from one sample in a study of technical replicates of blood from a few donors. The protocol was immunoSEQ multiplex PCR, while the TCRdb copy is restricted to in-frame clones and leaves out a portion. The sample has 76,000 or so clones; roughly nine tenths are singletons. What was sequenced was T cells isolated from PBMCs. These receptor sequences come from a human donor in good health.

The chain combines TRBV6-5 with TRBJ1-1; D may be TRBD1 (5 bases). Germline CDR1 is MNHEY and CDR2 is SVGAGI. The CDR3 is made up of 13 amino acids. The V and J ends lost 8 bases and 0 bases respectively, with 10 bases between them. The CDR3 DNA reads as TGTGCCAGCTCCCTGGGGCTGAACACTGAAGCTTTCTTT. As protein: CASSLGLNTEAFF.

This chain's CDR3 is CASSGGQGGVSYEQYF. The CDR3 nucleotides are TGTGCCAGCAGCGGGGGACAGGGGGGGGTTTCGTACGAGCAGTACTTC. The chain employs TRBV7-9 and TRBJ2-7; 11 bases line up with TRBD1. Germline V gene sequence: CDR1 SEHNR, CDR2 FQNEAQ (reference sequence). CDR3 size: 16 residues. V gave up 5 bases and J gave up 4 bases; unmatched junction bases: 10.

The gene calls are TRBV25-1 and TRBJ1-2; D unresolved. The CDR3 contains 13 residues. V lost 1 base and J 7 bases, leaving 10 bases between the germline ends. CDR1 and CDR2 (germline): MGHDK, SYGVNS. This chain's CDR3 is CASSESGKGGYTF. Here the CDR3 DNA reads TGTGCCAGCAGTGAATCGGGGAAGGGTGGCTACACCTTC.

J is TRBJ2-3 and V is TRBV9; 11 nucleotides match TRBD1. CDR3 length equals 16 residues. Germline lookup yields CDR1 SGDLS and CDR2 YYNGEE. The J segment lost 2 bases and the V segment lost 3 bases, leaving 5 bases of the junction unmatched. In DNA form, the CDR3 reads TGTGCCAGCAGCGCCGGGACAGGGGGAAACACAGATACGCAGTATTTT. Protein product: CASSAGTGGNTDTQYF.

The CDR3 reads CASSPAVVNEQFF. The CDR3 DNA follows: TGTGCCAGCAGCCCGGCGGTAGTGAATGAGCAGTTCTTC. The V and J genes are TRBV7-8 and TRBJ2-1; D is undetermined. Germline values: CDR1 SGHVS, CDR2 FQNEAQ. V lost 5 bases and J 7 bases, leaving 12 bases between the germline ends. This CDR3 contains 13 residues. The whole variable domain, filled in from reference TRBV7-8 and TRBJ2-1, reads GAGVSQSPRYKVAKRGQDVALRCDPISGHVSLFWYQQALGQGPEFLTYFQNEAQLDKSGLPSDRFFAERPEGSVSTLKIQRTQQEDSAVYLCASSPAVVNEQFFGPGTRLTVL.

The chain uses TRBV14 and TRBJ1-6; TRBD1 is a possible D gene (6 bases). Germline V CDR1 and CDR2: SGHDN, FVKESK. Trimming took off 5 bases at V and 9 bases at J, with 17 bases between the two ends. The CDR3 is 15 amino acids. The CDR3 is CASSWSGQGSSPLHF. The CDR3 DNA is TGTGCCAGCAGCTGGTCAGGGCAGGGGAGTTCACCCCTCCACTTT.

The CDR3 DNA reads as TGTGCCAGCAGCGTTCCGGGACAGAGAAACACCGGGGAGCTGTTTTTT. It yields the protein CASSVPGQRNTGELFF. The genes are TRBV7-9 and TRBJ2-2; 7 bases map to TRBD1. The germline V gene has CDR1 SEHNR and CDR2 FQNEAQ (reference sequence). The CDR3 is 16 residues long. Unmatched junction bases numbered 8, after V lost 5 bases and J lost 2 bases.

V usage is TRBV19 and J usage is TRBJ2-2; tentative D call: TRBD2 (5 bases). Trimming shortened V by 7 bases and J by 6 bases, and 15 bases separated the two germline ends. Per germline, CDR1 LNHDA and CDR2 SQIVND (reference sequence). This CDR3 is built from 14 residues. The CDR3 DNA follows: TGTGCCAGTAAACGGGATCGGGATGCCGGGGAGCTGTTTTTT. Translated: CASKRDRDAGELFF.

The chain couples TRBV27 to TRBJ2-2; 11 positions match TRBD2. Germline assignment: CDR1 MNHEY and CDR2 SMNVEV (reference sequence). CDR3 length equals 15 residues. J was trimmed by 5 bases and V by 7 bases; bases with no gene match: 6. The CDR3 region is CASIFSGGGTGELFF. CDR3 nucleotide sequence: TGTGCCAGCATCTTTAGCGGGGGGGGTACCGGGGAGCTGTTTTTT.

For the CDR3, the DNA is TGTGCTAGTGGTTTGAGAGTTAGCTCCTACAATGAGCAGTTCTTC. Its translation: CASGLRVSSYNEQFF. The rearrangement joins TRBV12-5 to TRBJ2-1; D uncertain. Germline V CDR1 and CDR2: LGHNT, FRNRAP. Trimming left V 2 bases short and J 0 bases short, with 8 bases between. This CDR3 comprises 15 residues.

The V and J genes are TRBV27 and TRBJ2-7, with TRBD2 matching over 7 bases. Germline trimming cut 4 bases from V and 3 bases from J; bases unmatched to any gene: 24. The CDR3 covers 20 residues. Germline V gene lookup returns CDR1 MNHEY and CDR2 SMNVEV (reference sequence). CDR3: CASSSRPFLSRELPSYEQYF. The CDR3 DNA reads TGTGCCAGCAGTTCAAGACCCTTCCTCTCGCGGGAGCTTCCCAGCTACGAGCAGTACTTC.

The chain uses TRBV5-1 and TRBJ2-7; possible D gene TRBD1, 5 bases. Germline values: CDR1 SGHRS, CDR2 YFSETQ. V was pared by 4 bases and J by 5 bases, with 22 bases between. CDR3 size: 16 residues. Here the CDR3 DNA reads TGCGCCAGCAGCCCGCTCATTCGCCGCGCAGGGCACGAGCAGTACTTC. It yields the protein CASSPLIRRAGHEQYF. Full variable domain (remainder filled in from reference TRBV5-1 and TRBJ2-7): KAGVTQTPRYLIKTRGQQVTLSCSPISGHRSVSWYQQTPGQGLQFLFEYFSETQRNKGNFPGRFSGRQFSNSRSEMNVSTLELGDSALYLCASSPLIRRAGHEQYFGPGTRLTVT.

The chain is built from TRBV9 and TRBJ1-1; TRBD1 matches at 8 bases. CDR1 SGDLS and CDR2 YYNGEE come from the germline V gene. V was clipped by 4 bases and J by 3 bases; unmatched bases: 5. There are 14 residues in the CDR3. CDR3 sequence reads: CASSTETGDTEAFF. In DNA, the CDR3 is TGTGCCAGCAGCACCGAGACAGGGGACACTGAAGCTTTCTTT.

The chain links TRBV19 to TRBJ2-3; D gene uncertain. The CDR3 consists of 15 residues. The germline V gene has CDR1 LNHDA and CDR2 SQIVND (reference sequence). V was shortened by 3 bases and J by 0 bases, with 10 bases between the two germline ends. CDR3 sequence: CASSIVSVSTDTQYF. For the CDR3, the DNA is TGTGCCAGTAGTATCGTTTCAGTCAGCACAGATACGCAGTATTTT.

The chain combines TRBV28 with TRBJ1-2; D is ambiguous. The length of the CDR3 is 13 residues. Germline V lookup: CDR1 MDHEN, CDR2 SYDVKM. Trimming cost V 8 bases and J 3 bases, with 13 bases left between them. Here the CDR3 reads CASSLPPDYGYTF. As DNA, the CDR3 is TGTGCCAGCTCCCTTCCCCCTGACTATGGCTACACCTTC.

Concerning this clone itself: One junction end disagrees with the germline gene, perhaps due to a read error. CDR3 loop: CASSLFAAGAHQGTQYF. The DNA for the CDR3 is TGTGCCAGCAGCTTGTTCGCGGCGGGGGCCCACCAAGGGACCCAGTACTTC. The chain combines TRBV5-8 with TRBJ2-5, with a possible D match to TRBD2 (7 bases). Looked up from germline, CDR1 is SGHTS and CDR2 is YDEGEE. This CDR3 comprises 17 residues.

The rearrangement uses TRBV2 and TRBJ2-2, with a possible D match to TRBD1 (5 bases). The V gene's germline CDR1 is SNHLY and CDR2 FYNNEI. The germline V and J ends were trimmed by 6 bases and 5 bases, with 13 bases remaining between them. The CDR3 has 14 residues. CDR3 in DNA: TGTGCCAGCAGCCCACAGGTGCTTACCGGGGAGCTGTTTTTT. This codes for CASSPQVLTGELFF.

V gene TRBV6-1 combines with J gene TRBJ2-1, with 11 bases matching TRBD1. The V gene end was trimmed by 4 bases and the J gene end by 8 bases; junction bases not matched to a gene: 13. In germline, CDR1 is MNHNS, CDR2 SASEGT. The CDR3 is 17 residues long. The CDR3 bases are TGTGCCAGCAGTGCACCCGGAGGGACAGGGGGTTTGGATGAGCAGTTCTTC. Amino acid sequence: CASSAPGGTGGLDEQFF.

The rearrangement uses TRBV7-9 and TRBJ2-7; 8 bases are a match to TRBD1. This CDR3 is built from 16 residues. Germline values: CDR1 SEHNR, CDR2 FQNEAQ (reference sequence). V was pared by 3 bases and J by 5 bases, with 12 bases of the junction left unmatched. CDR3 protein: CASSFSQGAGLNEQYF. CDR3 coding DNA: TGTGCCAGCAGCTTTAGTCAGGGGGCGGGGTTGAACGAGCAGTACTTC.

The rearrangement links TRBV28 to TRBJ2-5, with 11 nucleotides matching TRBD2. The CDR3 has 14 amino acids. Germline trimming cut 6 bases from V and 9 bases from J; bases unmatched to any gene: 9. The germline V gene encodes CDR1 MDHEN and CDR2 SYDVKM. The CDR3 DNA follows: TGTGCCAGCAGAATAGCGGGAGGGCCTCAGGCCCAGTACTTC. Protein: CASRIAGGPQAQYF.

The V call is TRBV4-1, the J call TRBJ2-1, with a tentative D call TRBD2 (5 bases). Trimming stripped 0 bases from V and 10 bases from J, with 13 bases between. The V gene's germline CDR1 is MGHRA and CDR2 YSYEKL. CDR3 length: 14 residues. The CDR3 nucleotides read TGCGCCAGCAGCCAAGATCTTGGAGCGGACGAGCAGTTCTTC. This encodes CASSQDLGADEQFF.

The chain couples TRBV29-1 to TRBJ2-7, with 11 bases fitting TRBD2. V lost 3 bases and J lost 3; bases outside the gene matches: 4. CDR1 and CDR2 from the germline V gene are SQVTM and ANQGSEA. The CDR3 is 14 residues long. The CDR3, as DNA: TGCAGCGTTGAGTTAGCGGGGGGGCTCTACGAGCAGTACTTC. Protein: CSVELAGGLYEQYF.

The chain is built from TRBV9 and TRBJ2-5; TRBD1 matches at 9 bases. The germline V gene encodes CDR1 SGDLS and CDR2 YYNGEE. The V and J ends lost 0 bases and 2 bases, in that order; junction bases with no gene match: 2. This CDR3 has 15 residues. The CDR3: CASSVEGTGQETQYF. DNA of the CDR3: TGTGCCAGCAGCGTAGAGGGGACAGGGCAAGAGACCCAGTACTTC.

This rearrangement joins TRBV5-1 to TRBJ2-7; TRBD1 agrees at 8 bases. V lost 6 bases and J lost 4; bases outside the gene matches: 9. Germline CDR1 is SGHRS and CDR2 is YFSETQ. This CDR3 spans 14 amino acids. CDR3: CASTLGTGEYEQYF. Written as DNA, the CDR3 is TGCGCCAGCACCCTCGGGACAGGAGAATACGAGCAGTACTTC.

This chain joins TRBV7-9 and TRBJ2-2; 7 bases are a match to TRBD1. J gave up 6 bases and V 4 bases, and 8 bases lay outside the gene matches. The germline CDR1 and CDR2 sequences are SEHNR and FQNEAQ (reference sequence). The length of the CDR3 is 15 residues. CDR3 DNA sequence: TGTGCCAGCAGCTCGCAGGGGGTATTTTCCGGGGAGCTGTTTTTT. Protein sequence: CASSSQGVFSGELFF. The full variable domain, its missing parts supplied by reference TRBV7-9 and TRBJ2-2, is DTGVSQNPRHKITKRGQNVTFRCDPISEHNRLYWYRQTLGQGPEFLTYFQNEAQLEKSRLLSDRFSAERPKGSFSTLEIQRTEQGDSAMYLCASSSQGVFSGELFFGEGSRLTVL.

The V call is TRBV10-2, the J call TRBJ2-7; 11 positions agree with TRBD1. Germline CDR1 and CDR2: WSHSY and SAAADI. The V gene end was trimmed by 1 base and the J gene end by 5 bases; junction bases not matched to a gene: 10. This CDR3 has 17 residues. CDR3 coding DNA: TGCGCCAGCAGTGAGTGGTCCGGACAGGGGGCTGTAGACGAGCAGTACTTC. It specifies CASSEWSGQGAVDEQYF.

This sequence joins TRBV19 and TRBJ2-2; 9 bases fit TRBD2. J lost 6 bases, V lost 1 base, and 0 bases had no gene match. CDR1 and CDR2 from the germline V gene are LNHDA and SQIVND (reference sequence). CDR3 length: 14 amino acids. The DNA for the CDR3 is TGTGCCAGTAGTATAGGACTAGCGGCCGGGGAGCTGTTTTTT. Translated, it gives CASSIGLAAGELFF.

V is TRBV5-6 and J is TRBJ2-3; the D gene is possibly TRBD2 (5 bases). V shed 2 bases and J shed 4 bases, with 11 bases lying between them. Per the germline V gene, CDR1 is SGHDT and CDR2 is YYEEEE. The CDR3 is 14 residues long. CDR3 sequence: CASSFSGKADTQYF. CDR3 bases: TGTGCCAGCAGCTTCTCGGGGAAAGCAGATACGCAGTATTTT.

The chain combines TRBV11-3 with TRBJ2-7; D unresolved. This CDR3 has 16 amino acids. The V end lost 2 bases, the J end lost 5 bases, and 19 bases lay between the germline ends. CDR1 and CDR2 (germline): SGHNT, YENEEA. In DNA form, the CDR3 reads TGTGCCAGCAGCTTATCCTTTGGTTCGAATCCGGACGAGCAGTACTTC. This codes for CASSLSFGSNPDEQYF.

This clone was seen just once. The CDR3 bases are TGCAGTGCTAGGGGCCACCTTGAAGCTTTCTTT. This encodes CSARGHLEAFF. The chain is built from TRBV20-1 and TRBJ1-1; D gene ambiguous. Germline assignment: CDR1 DFQATT and CDR2 SNEGSKA (reference sequence). V dropped 3 bases and J dropped 7 bases, with 9 bases sitting between them. This CDR3 region has 11 residues.

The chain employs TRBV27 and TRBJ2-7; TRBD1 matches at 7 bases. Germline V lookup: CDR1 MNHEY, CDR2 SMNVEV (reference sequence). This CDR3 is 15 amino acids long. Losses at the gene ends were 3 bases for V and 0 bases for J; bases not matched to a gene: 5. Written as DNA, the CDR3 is TGTGCCAGCAGTTTGTCCGGGACAGTCTCCTACGAGCAGTACTTC. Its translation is CASSLSGTVSYEQYF.

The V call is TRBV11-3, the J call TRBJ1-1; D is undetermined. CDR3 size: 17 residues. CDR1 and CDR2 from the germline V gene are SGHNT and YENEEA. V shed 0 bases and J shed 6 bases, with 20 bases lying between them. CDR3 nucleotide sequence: TGTGCCAGCAGCTTAGATCTATGGACGCCGGCCGGGGCTGAAGCTTTCTTT. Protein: CASSLDLWTPAGAEAFF.